Listed here are 11 T cell receptor beta chains from one sample, sequenced in a study of CD8 T cells in ankylosing spondylitis (dated by TCRdb to between 2016 and 2019). Library preparation employed 5' RACE. Sequenced on an Illumina HiSeq 2500. TCRdb ran its own pipeline on the public reads, namely fastp trimming at Q25 and MiXCR clone calling, and kept in-frame beta chains. Rows are unified per CDR3 protein, each entry keeping the most common DNA and genes. This sample gives under 150,000 distinct CDR3 sequences in total; roughly 13% of them show up just once. The ten biggest clones cover around 3% of the sample. Material for sequencing was blood, either unsorted or a sorted T cell fraction (not recorded which). The receptors shown here come from a female donor with ankylosing spondylitis or in good health (not recorded which).

The sample holds many counts of this clonotype. The CDR3 here is CSVEDLPDSYNEQFF. The CDR3 nucleotides are TGCAGCGTTGAAGATCTGCCAGATTCCTACAATGAGCAGTTCTTC. V is TRBV29-1 and J is TRBJ2-1; D uncertain. V dropped 0 bases and J dropped 1 base, with 10 bases sitting between them. This CDR3 has 15 residues. Per germline, CDR1 SQVTM and CDR2 ANQGSEA.

Ten or more counts support this clonotype. The chain couples TRBV6-5 to TRBJ2-2; tentatively, D is TRBD1 (6 bases). V shed 7 bases and J shed 3 bases, with 12 bases lying between them. The V gene's germline CDR1 is MNHEY and CDR2 SVGAGI. The CDR3 covers 14 residues. CDR3 sequence (DNA): TGTGCCAGCAACCGAAACAGGGACACCGGGGAGCTGTTTTTT. Its protein is CASNRNRDTGELFF.

The sample holds many counts of this clonotype. The chain recombines TRBV6-1 with TRBJ1-1, with D hard to call. Between the trimmed V and J ends, which lost 6 bases and 0 bases, there was a span of 5 bases. The germline CDR1 and CDR2 sequences are MNHNS and SASEGT. The CDR3 totals 12 residues. DNA of the CDR3: TGTGCCAGCAGAGAGATGAACACTGAAGCTTTCTTT. Translation: CASREMNTEAFF.

This clonotype was detected ten times or more. The gene calls are TRBV29-1 and TRBJ2-3, with D unresolved. Deletions cut 4 bases from V and 1 base from J, with 6 bases between. This CDR3 is built from 12 residues. Germline V gene sequence: CDR1 SQVTM, CDR2 ANQGSEA. This CDR3 is CSVGPGTDTQYF. The CDR3 DNA sequence: TGCAGCGTTGGGCCAGGCACAGATACGCAGTATTTT.

The chain employs TRBV3-1 and TRBJ2-3; D assignment may be TRBD1 or TRBD2 (6 bases each). The CDR3 sequence is 16 residues long. Germline values: CDR1 LGHDT, CDR2 YNNKEL (reference sequence). Trimming cost V 4 bases and J 1 base, with 15 bases left between them. The CDR3 loop is CASSRNGGGRTDTQYF. CDR3 coding DNA: TGTGCCAGCAGCCGTAATGGAGGGGGGCGCACAGATACGCAGTATTTT.

This clonotype was found a few times. J is TRBJ2-5 and V is TRBV2; 9 nucleotides align to TRBD1. The CDR3 contains 14 residues. Germline CDR1 is SNHLY and CDR2 is FYNNEI. V shed 7 bases, J shed 5 bases, and the junction held 8 bases outside the gene matches. The CDR3 DNA is TGTGCCAGCAAGGGACAGGGAAAGAGGGAGACCCAGTACTTC. Its translation: CASKGQGKRETQYF.

The chain combines TRBV12-3 or TRBV12-4 with TRBJ2-3, with D possibly being TRBD2 (6 bases). The V end lost 3 bases, the J end lost 1 base, and 11 bases lay between the germline ends. The CDR3 is 15 amino acids. The CDR3 nucleotides are TGTGCCAGCAGTTTGACGGGAGTCGGCACAGATACGCAGTATTTT. This codes for CASSLTGVGTDTQYF.

This clonotype occurred a few times. The chain combines TRBV3-1 with TRBJ1-1; D gene uncertain. This CDR3 has 15 residues. CDR1 is LGHDT, CDR2 YNNKEL, per germline (reference sequence). With 4 bases removed from V and 9 bases from J, the gap between germline ends came to 21 bases. CDR3 residues: CASSRWEMETLKAFF. The CDR3 nucleotides are TGTGCCAGCAGCCGCTGGGAGATGGAGACACTGAAAGCTTTCTTT.

This clonotype turned up a few times. The J gene is TRBJ2-1, the V gene TRBV6-4, with TRBD2 matching 12 bases. CDR3 length: 16 amino acids. Germline values: CDR1 MRHNA, CDR2 SNTAGT. V shed 4 bases, J shed 3 bases, and the junction held 4 bases outside the gene matches. The CDR3 loop reads CASSVLAGGSYNEQFF. The CDR3 nucleotides read TGTGCCAGCAGTGTTCTAGCGGGAGGGAGCTACAATGAGCAGTTCTTC.

This clonotype was recorded many times. V usage is TRBV20-1 and J usage is TRBJ2-4; D possibly uses TRBD1 or TRBD2 (6 bases each). Germline lookup yields CDR1 DFQATT and CDR2 SNEGSKA (reference sequence). Trimming took off 6 bases at V and 6 bases at J, with 18 bases between the two ends. The CDR3 has 14 amino acids. The CDR3 sequence: CSAPNRVGGNIQYF. Here the CDR3 DNA reads TGCAGTGCGCCTAACAGGGTGGGAGGAAACATTCAGTACTTC.

This clonotype was counted only a few times. The rearrangement links TRBV18 to TRBJ2-5; D gene ambiguous. This CDR3 contains 13 residues. V was pared by 1 base and J by 0 bases, with 3 bases between. The germline CDR1 and CDR2 sequences are KGHSH and LQKENI. CDR3 coding DNA: TGTGCCAGCTCACCACGAAACCAAGAGACCCAGTACTTC. This translates into CASSPRNQETQYF.